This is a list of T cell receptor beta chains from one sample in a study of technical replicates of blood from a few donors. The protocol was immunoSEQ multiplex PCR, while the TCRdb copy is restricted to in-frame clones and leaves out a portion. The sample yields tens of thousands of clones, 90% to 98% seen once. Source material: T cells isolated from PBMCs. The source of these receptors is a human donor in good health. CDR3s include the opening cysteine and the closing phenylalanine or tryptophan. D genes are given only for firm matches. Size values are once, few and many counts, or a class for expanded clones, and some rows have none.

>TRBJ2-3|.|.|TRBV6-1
CAARVGVATDTQYF
TGTGCCGCACGGGTAGGGGTGGCCACAGATACGCAGTATTTT
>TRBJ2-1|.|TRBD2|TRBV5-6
CASRGLGGSYNEQFF
TGTGCCAGCAGGGGACTAGGAGGCTCCTACAATGAGCAGTTCTTC
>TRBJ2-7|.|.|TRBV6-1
CASRQGPYEQYF
TGTGCCAGCAGACAGGGCCCCTACGAGCAGTACTTC
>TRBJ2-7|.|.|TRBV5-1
CASSPEGGTSYEQYF
TGCGCCAGCAGTCCGGAGGGGGGGACCTCCTACGAGCAGTACTTC
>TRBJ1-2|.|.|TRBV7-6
CASSLAGGRVSTDGYTF
TGTGCCAGCAGCTTAGCAGGGGGAAGGGTGAGTACGGATGGCTACACCTTC
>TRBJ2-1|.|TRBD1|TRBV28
CASSLLVSWTGNNNEQFF
TGTGCCAGCAGTTTATTGGTTTCTTGGACAGGGAATAACAATGAGCAGTTCTTC
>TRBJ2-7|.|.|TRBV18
CASSPPISLSEVLYEQYF
TGTGCCAGCTCACCACCCATCAGCCTCTCGGAGGTCTTGTACGAGCAGTACTTC
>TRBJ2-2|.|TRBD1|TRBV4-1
CASSQRQGGNTGELFF
TGCGCCAGCAGCCAAAGACAGGGGGGGAACACCGGGGAGCTGTTTTTT
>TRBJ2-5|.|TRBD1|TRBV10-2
CASSEADRGGGTQYF
TGCGCCAGCAGTGAGGCGGACAGGGGAGGAGGGACCCAGTACTTC
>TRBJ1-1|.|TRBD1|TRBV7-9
CASETGRKPNTEAFF
TGTGCCAGCGAGACAGGGAGAAAACCGAACACTGAAGCTTTCTTT
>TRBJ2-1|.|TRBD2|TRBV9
CASSVDGGALNEQFF
TGTGCCAGCAGCGTAGACGGGGGGGCTTTAAATGAGCAGTTCTTC
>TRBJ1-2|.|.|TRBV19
CASWGQNYGYTF
TGTGCCAGTTGGGGGCAGAACTATGGCTACACCTTC
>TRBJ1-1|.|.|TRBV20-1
CSARDGRGAFF
TGCAGTGCTAGAGATGGAAGGGGAGCTTTCTTT
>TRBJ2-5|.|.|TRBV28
CASRSKETQYF
TGTGCCAGCAGATCTAAAGAGACCCAGTACTTC
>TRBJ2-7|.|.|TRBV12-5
CASGLVLGESSYEQYF
TGTGCTAGTGGTTTGGTGTTAGGAGAGAGCTCCTACGAGCAGTACTTC
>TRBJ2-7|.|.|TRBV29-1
CSVGSSASYEQYF
TGCAGCGTTGGATCTAGCGCCTCCTACGAGCAGTACTTC
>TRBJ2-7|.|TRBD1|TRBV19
CASSDTGDRNEQYF
TGTGCCAGTAGTGACACAGGGGATCGGAACGAGCAGTACTTC
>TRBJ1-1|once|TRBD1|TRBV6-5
CAAENRGREAFF
TGTGCCGCGGAAAACAGGGGCCGAGAAGCTTTCTTT
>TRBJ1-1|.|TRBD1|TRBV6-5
CASRQGDTEAFF
TGTGCCAGCAGGCAGGGGGACACTGAAGCTTTCTTT
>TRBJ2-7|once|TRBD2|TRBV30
CAWSAGGEQYF
TGTGCCTGGAGTGCGGGGGGCGAGCAGTACTTC
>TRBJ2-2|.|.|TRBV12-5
CASGFSPRSPGTGELFF
TGTGCTAGTGGTTTCTCCCCGCGGAGCCCGGGGACCGGGGAGCTGTTTTTT
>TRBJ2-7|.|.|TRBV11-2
CASSLDTQGGHEQYF
TGTGCCAGCAGCTTAGATACCCAGGGTGGCCACGAGCAGTACTTC
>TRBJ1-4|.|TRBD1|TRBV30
CAWSTGGSEKLFF
TGTGCCTGGTCTACAGGGGGCTCGGAAAAACTGTTTTTT
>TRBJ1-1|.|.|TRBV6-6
CASLQGNTEAFF
TGTGCCAGTCTCCAGGGGAACACTGAAGCTTTCTTT
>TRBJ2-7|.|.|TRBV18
CASSTRGEGSYEQYF
TGTGCCAGCTCGACAAGGGGCGAAGGTTCCTACGAGCAGTACTTC
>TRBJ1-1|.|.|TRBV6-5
CASSYSQGTEAFF
TGTGCCAGCAGTTACTCGCAGGGCACTGAAGCTTTCTTT
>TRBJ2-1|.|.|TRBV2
CASNRFGTYNEQFF
TGTGCCAGCAACCGATTCGGGACTTACAATGAGCAGTTCTTC
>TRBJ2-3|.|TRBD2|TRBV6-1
CASSGRGGLRVTDTQYF
TGTGCCAGCAGTGGACGGGGGGGCCTTCGCGTCACAGATACGCAGTATTTT
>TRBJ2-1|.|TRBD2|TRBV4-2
CASSAMGGGRSNEQFF
TGTGCCAGCAGCGCCATGGGGGGAGGGCGGAGCAATGAGCAGTTCTTC
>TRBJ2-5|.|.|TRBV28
CASSPGPGQRSQETQYF
TGTGCCAGCAGTCCGGGTCCGGGACAACGATCCCAAGAGACCCAGTACTTC
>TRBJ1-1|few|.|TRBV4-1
CASSQAQTMNTEAFF
TGCGCCAGCAGCCAAGCACAGACTATGAACACTGAAGCTTTCTTT
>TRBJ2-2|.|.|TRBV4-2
CASSQVVGELFF
TGTGCCAGCAGCCAAGTCGTCGGGGAGCTGTTTTTT
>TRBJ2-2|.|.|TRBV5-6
CASSLAIVTVFTGELFF
TGTGCCAGCAGCTTGGCTATTGTGACAGTATTCACCGGGGAGCTGTTTTTT
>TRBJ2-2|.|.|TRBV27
CASSSRRGPAGELFF
TGTGCCAGCAGTTCGCGGAGGGGGCCCGCCGGGGAGCTGTTTTTT
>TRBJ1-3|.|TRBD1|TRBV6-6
CASRTGSSGNTIYF
TGTGCCAGCAGGACAGGGAGCTCTGGAAACACCATATATTTT
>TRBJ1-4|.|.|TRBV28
CASSSRTVKFEKLFF
TGTGCCAGCAGTTCACGGACAGTTAAATTTGAAAAACTGTTTTTT
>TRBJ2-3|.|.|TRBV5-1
CASSFNTDTQYF
TGCGCCAGCAGCTTCAACACAGATACGCAGTATTTT
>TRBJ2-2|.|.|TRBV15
CATSSGSLNTGELFF
TGTGCCACCAGCAGTGGGAGTTTGAACACCGGGGAGCTGTTTTTT
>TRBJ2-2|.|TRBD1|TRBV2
CASSEAPWDRGKGNTGELFF
TGTGCCAGCAGTGAAGCCCCCTGGGACAGGGGAAAAGGGAACACCGGGGAGCTGTTTTTT
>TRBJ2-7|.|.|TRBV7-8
CASSPTTAFSYEQYF
TGTGCCAGCAGCCCGACGACAGCTTTCTCCTACGAGCAGTACTTC
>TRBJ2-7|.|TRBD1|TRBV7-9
CASSPGQGDGHEQYF
TGTGCCAGCAGCCCTGGACAGGGGGACGGCCACGAGCAGTACTTC
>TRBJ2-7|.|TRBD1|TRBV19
CASSLRDSSYEQYF
TGTGCCAGTAGTCTGAGGGACAGCTCCTACGAGCAGTACTTC
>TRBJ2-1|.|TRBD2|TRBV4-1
CASSQDTSGVNEQFF
TGCGCCAGCAGCCAAGATACTAGCGGGGTCAATGAGCAGTTCTTC
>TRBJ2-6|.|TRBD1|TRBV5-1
CASSPGTVISGANVLTF
TGCGCCAGCAGCCCAGGGACAGTGATCTCTGGGGCCAACGTCCTGACTTTC
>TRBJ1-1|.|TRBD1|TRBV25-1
CASSSRTGKMNTEAFF
TGTGCCAGCAGTAGCCGGACAGGGAAGATGAACACTGAAGCTTTCTTT
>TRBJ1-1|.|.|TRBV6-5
CASSYSKGDTEAFF
TGTGCCAGCAGTTACTCGAAGGGGGACACTGAAGCTTTCTTT
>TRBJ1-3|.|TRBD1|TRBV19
CASDPTGSGNTIYF
TGTGCCAGTGACCCGACAGGGAGTGGAAACACCATATATTTT
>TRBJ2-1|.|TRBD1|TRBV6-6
CASSYSGTVVNEQFF
TGTGCCAGCAGTTACTCTGGGACAGTCGTTAATGAGCAGTTCTTC
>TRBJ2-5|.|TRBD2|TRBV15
CATSRELAGWETQYF
TGTGCCACCAGCAGAGAGCTAGCGGGGTGGGAGACCCAGTACTTC
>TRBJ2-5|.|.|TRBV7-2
CASSQLTGQETQYF
TGTGCCAGCAGTCAATTGACAGGCCAAGAGACCCAGTACTTC
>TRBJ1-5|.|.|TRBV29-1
CSVAAGHNQPQHF
TGCAGCGTTGCGGCAGGCCACAATCAGCCCCAGCATTTT
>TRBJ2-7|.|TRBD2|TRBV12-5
CASGSSRGGTYEQYF
TGTGCTAGTGGTTCTTCGCGGGGGGGCACTTACGAGCAGTACTTC
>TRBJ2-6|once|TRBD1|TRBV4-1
CASSQDRDRAGANVLTF
TGCGCCAGCAGCCAAGATAGGGACAGGGCTGGGGCCAACGTCCTGACTTTC